This T cell receptor beta chain appears in the sequencing data of a study of response to subunit inactivated influenza vaccine. Study-level points and caveats: There was a suggestion from the authors that each seasonal influenza vaccination recruits few new T cells.

On this clonotype itself: Its antigen is as yet unknown.

TCRdb independently ran MiXCR on the RT-PCR reads; one entry per CDR3 protein. The sample consists of 550,000 to 800,000 distinct CDR3 sequences, approximately 13% of them appearing once. Per the germline V gene, CDR1 is SEHNR and CDR2 is FQNEAQ (reference sequence). This CDR3 region has 14 residues. V dropped 8 bases and J dropped 11 bases, with 19 bases sitting between them. This TCR came from a man aged 45-65 years who received an inactivated influenza vaccine. The sample in question was PBMCs from blood, obtained approximately 15 days before vaccination. The J gene is TRBJ1-6, the V gene TRBV7-9; D unclear. The CDR3 reads CASALGSSSAPLHF. Written as DNA, the CDR3 is TGTGCCAGCGCCTTGGGGTCCTCAAGCGCACCCCTCCACTTT.